This TCR beta chain was captured in a study of CD8 T cells in ankylosing spondylitis. General study findings and limits: In ankylosing spondylitis blood, a motif of roughly eight highly homologous TCR beta variants appeared characteristic.

The CDR3 loop spans 16 amino acids. Trimming removed 2 bases from V and 4 bases from J; junction bases left unmatched: 7. Germline V gene lookup returns CDR1 SGHRS and CDR2 YFSETQ. Regarding this clonotype: No antigen is known for it.

TCRdb used MiXCR to reprocess the 5' RACE reads, holding one entry per CDR3 protein. Found here are about 500,000 distinct CDR3 sequences, about 13% of them singletons; the top ten hold 6.8%. Specimen: blood, either unsorted or a sorted T cell fraction (not recorded which). The clonotype was recovered from a male donor with ankylosing spondylitis. V gene TRBV5-1 combines with J gene TRBJ1-1; 11 positions match TRBD1. The DNA of the CDR3 is TGCGCCAGCAGCTTACGGACAGGGGGCGAGGGCACTGAAGCTTTCTTT. This codes for CASSLRTGGEGTEAFF.